In this sample, the clone carrying this T cell receptor (beta chain) is medium-sized. What it recognizes is unknown. The CDR3 extends over 14 amino acids. Looked up from germline, CDR1 is SEHNR and CDR2 is FQNEAQ (reference sequence). Trimming left V 5 bases short and J 4 bases short, with 15 bases between. These data come from a study of OX40 agonist ivuxolimab in advanced cancers. Study-level information: Dose-escalation patients' cancers were hepatocellular carcinoma, melanoma, renal cell or head and neck cancer. Of the patients, three showed partial responses, one with hepatocellular carcinoma and two with cutaneous melanoma.

Clones were sequenced by immunoSEQ multiplex PCR, and TCRdb holds only the in-frame ones, with some missing. The profile shows roughly 23,000 clones, 77% of them singletons. The study's findings and limits: At doses 0.1 to 3.0 mg/kg, CD4+ and CD8+ clones expanded.

The material was CD4+ or CD8+ T cells sorted from blood, obtained in a trial of the OX40 agonist ivuxolimab. This clonotype originated in an adult with an advanced solid tumor such as melanoma, head and neck, liver or kidney cancer. The chain combines TRBV7-9 with TRBJ2-7, with unresolved D. CDR3 sequence (DNA): TGTGCCAGCAGCCCGACACTCTCAGTATACGAGCAGTACTTC. Its protein product is CASSPTLSVYEQYF.